This paragraph covers one T cell receptor (beta chain) sequence. The entry originates in a study of blood T cell repertoires in COVID-19. Study-level background: Collection of acute and convalescent COVID-19 samples took place in the United States, Italy and Spain. Sources were T cells, B-cell-depleted T cells, or PBMCs; the material itself was cDNA or gDNA.

The V gene's germline CDR1 is LNHDA and CDR2 SQIVND (reference sequence). The ends were cut back, 5 bases at V and 3 bases at J, with 20 bases in the middle. The CDR3 contains 16 residues. In the original analysis: It was from reference gene primer amplification that nucleated cell counts were estimated. Here immunoSEQ multiplex PCR was the method, and the copy in TCRdb shows in-frame clones only, minus some. That table furnishes V, J and clone size, whereas the DNA furnished D and trimming. Found here are about 110,000 clones, 84% of them singletons; the top ten hold about 6.6%. The chain uses TRBV19 and TRBJ2-7; D might be TRBD1 (6 bases). Specimen: peripheral blood. The receptor's source is a woman aged 45 to 65 with acute or convalescent COVID-19. The CDR3 is CASSAKTTGLYYEQYF. The CDR3 DNA sequence: TGTGCCAGTAGTGCAAAGACGACAGGTTTGTACTACGAGCAGTACTTC. Filled out from reference TRBV19 and TRBJ2-7, the complete variable domain reads DGGITQSPKYLFRKEGQNVTLSCEQNLNHDAMYWYRQDPGQGLRLIYYSQIVNDFQKGDIAEGYSVSREKKESFPLTVTSAQKNPTAFYLCASSAKTTGLYYEQYFGPGTRLTVT.